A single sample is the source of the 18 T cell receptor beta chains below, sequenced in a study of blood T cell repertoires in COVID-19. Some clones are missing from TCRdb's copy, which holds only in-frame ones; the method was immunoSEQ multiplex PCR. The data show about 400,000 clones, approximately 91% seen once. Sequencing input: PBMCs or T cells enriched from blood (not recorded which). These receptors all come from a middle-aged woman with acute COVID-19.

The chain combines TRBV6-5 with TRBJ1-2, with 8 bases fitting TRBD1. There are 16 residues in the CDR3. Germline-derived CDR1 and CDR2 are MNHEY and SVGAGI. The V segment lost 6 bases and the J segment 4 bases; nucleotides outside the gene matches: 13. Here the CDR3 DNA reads TGTGCCAGCAGATACCTCCTAGGGACAGGTGGCTATGGCTACACCTTC. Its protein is CASRYLLGTGGYGYTF.

For the CDR3, the DNA is TGTGCCAGCAGTTTCCCCGGACGGGGGGGCGCATTATGGGATACGCAGTATTTT. Amino acid sequence: CASSFPGRGGALWDTQYF. This chain uses TRBV28 with TRBJ2-3; TRBD2 matches 8 bases. J gave up 6 bases and V 3 bases, and 17 bases lay outside the gene matches. Germline V gene sequence: CDR1 MDHEN, CDR2 SYDVKM. The CDR3 covers 18 residues.

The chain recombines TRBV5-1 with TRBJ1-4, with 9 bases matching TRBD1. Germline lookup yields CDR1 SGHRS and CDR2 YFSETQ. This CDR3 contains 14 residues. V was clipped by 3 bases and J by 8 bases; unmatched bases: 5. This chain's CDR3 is CASSWTGADEKLFF. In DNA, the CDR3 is TGCGCCAGCAGCTGGACAGGGGCGGACGAAAAACTGTTTTTT.

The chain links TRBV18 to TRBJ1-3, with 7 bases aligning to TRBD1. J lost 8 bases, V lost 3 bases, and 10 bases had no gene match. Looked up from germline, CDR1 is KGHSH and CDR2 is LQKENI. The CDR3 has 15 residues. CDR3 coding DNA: TGTGCCAGCTCACCGACAGGGAGCCCCGTCGACACCATATATTTT. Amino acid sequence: CASSPTGSPVDTIYF.

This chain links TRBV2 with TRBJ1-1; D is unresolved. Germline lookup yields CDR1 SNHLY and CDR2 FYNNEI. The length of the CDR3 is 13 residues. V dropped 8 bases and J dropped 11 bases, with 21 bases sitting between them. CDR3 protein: CASGGLQRSGAFF. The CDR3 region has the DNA TGTGCCAGCGGTGGGCTCCAACGGTCGGGGGCTTTCTTT.

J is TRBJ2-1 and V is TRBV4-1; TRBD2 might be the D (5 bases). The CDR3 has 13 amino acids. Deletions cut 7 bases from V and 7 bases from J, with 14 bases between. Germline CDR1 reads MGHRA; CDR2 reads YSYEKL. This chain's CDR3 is CASTLNPGNEQFF. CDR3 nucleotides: TGCGCCAGCACCTTAAACCCGGGAAATGAGCAGTTCTTC.

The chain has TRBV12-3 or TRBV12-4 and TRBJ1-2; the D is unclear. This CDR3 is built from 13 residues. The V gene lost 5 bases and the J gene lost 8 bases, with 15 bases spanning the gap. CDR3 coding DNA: TGTGCCAGCAGTCTTCGGGAGAGGACGGGCTACACCTTC. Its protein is CASSLRERTGYTF.

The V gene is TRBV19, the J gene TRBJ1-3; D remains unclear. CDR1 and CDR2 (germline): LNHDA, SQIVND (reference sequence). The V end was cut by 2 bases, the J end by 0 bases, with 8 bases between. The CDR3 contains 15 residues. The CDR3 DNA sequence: TGTGCCAGTAGTATAAACACCGACTCTGGAAACACCATATATTTT. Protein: CASSINTDSGNTIYF.

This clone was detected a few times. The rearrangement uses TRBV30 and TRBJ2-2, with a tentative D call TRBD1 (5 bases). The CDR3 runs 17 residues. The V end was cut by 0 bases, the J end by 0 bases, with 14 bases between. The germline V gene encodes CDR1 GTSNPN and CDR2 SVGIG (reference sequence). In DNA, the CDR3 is TGTGCCTGGAGTGTAAGGGGAATTCTCCCGAACACCGGGGAGCTGTTTTTT. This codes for CAWSVRGILPNTGELFF.

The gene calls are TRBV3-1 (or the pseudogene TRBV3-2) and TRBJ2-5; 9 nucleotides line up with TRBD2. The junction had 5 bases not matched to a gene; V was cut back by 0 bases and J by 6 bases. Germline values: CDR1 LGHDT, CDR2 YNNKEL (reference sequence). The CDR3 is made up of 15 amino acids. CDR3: CASSQDSGGGKTQYF. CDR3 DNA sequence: TGTGCCAGCAGCCAAGATAGCGGGGGCGGGAAGACCCAGTACTTC.

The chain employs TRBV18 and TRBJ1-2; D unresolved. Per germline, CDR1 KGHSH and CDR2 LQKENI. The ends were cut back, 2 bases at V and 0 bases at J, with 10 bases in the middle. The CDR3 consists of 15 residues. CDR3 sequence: CASSPNPTANYGYTF. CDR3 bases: TGTGCCAGCTCACCAAATCCTACCGCTAACTATGGCTACACCTTC.

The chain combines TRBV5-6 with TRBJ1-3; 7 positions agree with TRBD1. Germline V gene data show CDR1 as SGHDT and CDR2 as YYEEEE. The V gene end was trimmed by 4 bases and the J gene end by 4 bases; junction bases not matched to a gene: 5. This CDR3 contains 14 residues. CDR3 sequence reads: CASSIDRVGNTIYF. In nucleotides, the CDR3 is TGTGCCAGCAGCATAGACAGGGTCGGAAACACCATATATTTT. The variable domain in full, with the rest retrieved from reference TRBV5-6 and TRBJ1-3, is DAGVTQSPTHLIKTRGQQVTLRCSPKSGHDTVSWYQQALGQGPQFIFQYYEEEERQRGNFPDRFSGHQFPNYSSELNVNALLLGDSALYLCASSIDRVGNTIYFGEGSWLTVV.

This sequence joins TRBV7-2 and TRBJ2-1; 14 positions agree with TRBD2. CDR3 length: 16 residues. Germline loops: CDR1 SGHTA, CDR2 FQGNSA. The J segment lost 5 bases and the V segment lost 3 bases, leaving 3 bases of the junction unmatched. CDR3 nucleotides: TGTGCCAGCAGCTTGACTAGCGGGGGGGCCGACAATGAGCAGTTCTTC. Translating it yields CASSLTSGGADNEQFF.

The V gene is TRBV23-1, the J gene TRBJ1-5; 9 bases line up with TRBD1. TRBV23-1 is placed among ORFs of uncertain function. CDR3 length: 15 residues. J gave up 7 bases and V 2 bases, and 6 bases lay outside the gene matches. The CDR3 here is CASSQTGGGPQPQHF. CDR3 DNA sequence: TGCGCCAGCAGTCAAACAGGGGGCGGACCGCAGCCCCAGCATTTT.

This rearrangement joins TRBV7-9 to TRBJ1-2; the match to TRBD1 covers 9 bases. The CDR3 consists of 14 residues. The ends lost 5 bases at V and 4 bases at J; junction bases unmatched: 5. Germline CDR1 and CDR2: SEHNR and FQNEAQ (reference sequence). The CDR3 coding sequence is TGTGCCAGCAGCCCACCGGGACAGGGCTATGGCTACACCTTC. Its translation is CASSPPGQGYGYTF.

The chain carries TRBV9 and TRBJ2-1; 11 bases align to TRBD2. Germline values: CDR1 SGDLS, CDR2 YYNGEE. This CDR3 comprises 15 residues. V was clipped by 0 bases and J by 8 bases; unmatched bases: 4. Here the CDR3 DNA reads TGTGCCAGCAGCGTAGGTCTAGCGGGGGGTCATGAGCAGTTCTTC. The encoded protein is CASSVGLAGGHEQFF.

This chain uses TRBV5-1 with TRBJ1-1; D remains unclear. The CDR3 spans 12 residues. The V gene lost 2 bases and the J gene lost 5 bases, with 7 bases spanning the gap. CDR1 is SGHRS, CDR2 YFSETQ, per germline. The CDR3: CASSLTQTEAFF. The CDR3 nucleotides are TGCGCCAGCAGCTTAACACAGACTGAAGCTTTCTTT.

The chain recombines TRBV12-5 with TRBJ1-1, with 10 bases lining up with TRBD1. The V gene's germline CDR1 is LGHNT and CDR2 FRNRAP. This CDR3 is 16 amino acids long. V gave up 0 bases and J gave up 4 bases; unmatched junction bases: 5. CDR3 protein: CASGLVLGQGTTEAFF. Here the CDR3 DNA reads TGTGCTAGTGGTTTGGTACTGGGACAGGGGACCACTGAAGCTTTCTTT.